These 13 T cell receptor beta chains were sequenced from one sample in a study of radiation and T cells in renal cell carcinoma. The protocol was immunoSEQ multiplex PCR, while the TCRdb copy is restricted to in-frame clones and leaves out a portion. Of more than 60,000 clones in the sample, over 65% were seen once. The time point: blood 4 weeks post-SBRT, at nephrectomy. Treatment described: 15 Gy SBRT to primary tumor, nephrectomy 4 weeks later. The material was blood, obtained from a patient whose treatment included radiotherapy and nephrectomy. The source of these receptors is a woman aged 55-75 years with renal cell carcinoma.

This clone came up a few times. The V gene is TRBV27, the J gene TRBJ1-6; 9 nucleotides agree with TRBD1. The CDR3 totals 12 residues. The germline CDR1 and CDR2 sequences are MNHEY and SMNVEV (reference sequence). V lost 5 bases to trimming and J lost 18 bases; unmatched junction nucleotides: 8. CDR3 DNA: TGTGCCAGCAGTACTGCCGGGACAGGGCACCACTTT. Translating it yields CASSTAGTGHHF.

This clone was picked up one time. The chain employs TRBV28 and TRBJ2-3; TRBD2 aligns across 8 bases. The CDR3 length is 14 residues. From germline, CDR1 is MDHEN and CDR2 SYDVKM. The J segment lost 6 bases and the V segment lost 7 bases, leaving 9 bases of the junction unmatched. The CDR3 loop is CASNPSGGGDTQYF. CDR3 nucleotide sequence: TGTGCCAGCAATCCAAGCGGGGGTGGGGATACGCAGTATTTT.

V usage is TRBV11-1 and J usage is TRBJ2-6, with no clear D. Trimming took 5 bases from V and 0 from J, leaving 8 bases between them. There are 15 residues in the CDR3. Germline-derived CDR1 and CDR2 are SGHAT and FQDESV (reference sequence). CDR3 sequence: CASSQLSSGANVLTF. In DNA form, the CDR3 reads TGTGCCAGCAGCCAGCTGAGCTCTGGGGCCAACGTCCTGACTTTC.

V gene TRBV11-1 combines with J gene TRBJ2-5; D may be TRBD1 or TRBD2 (6 bases each). The germline V gene encodes CDR1 SGHAT and CDR2 FQDESV (reference sequence). V lost 3 bases to trimming and J lost 5 bases, with 19 bases between them. CDR3 length: 16 amino acids. The CDR3 region is CASSLRGAFGLETQYF. The CDR3 DNA follows: TGTGCCAGCAGCTTGAGGGGGGCGTTTGGTTTGGAGACCCAGTACTTC.

V usage is TRBV10-3 and J usage is TRBJ1-3; D is unresolved. CDR1 is ENHRY and CDR2 is SYGVKD in the germline V gene. Trimming took 6 bases from V and 0 from J, leaving 12 bases between them. The CDR3 is 15 amino acids. Written as DNA, the CDR3 is TGTGCCATCAGCGAGACGGGAAGCTCTGGAAACACCATATATTTT. Translation gives CAISETGSSGNTIYF.

The V and J genes are TRBV5-1 and TRBJ2-2; D gene ambiguous. Germline CDR1 reads SGHRS; CDR2 reads YFSETQ. The CDR3 runs 16 residues. With 2 bases removed from V and 3 bases from J, the gap between germline ends came to 14 bases. CDR3 bases: TGCGCCAGCAGCTTCCACCGAAGGACGTACACCGGGGAGCTGTTTTTT. This encodes CASSFHRRTYTGELFF.

The chain carries TRBV27 and TRBJ1-2, with D possibly TRBD1 on 5 matching bases. Germline lookup yields CDR1 MNHEY and CDR2 SMNVEV (reference sequence). The V end lost 4 bases, the J end lost 3 bases, and 12 bases lay between the germline ends. This CDR3 is 14 amino acids long. CDR3 DNA: TGTGCCAGCAGTTCCTGGGGCGGGCACTATGGCTACACCTTC. It specifies CASSSWGGHYGYTF.

CDR3 residues: CASSLSGVGNTIYF. CDR3 sequence (DNA): TGTGCCAGCAGCTTGAGCGGGGTAGGAAACACCATATATTTT. The chain couples TRBV5-6 to TRBJ1-3, with unresolved D. V dropped 1 base and J dropped 4 bases, with 9 bases sitting between them. Germline V lookup: CDR1 SGHDT, CDR2 YYEEEE. This CDR3 contains 14 residues.

The chain has TRBV5-1 and TRBJ2-3, with D perhaps matching TRBD2 (5 bases). The CDR3 has 13 residues. V dropped 2 bases and J dropped 2 bases, with 6 bases sitting between them. Germline V CDR1 and CDR2: SGHRS, YFSETQ. The CDR3 DNA reads as TGCGCCAGCAGCTTACGGGACACAGATACGCAGTATTTT. This sequence encodes CASSLRDTDTQYF.

In nucleotides, the CDR3 is TGCGCCAGCAGTGCTAACCGACAGGGACATAATGAAAAACTGTTTTTT. Its protein is CASSANRQGHNEKLFF. V gene TRBV10-2 combines with J gene TRBJ1-4, with 7 bases identical to TRBD1. The CDR3 is 16 residues long. CDR1 and CDR2 (germline): WSHSY, SAAADI. Unmatched junction bases numbered 9, after V lost 4 bases and J lost 4 bases.

The chain recombines TRBV9 with TRBJ2-7; 7 bases map to TRBD1. Germline loops: CDR1 SGDLS, CDR2 YYNGEE. The CDR3 runs 15 residues. V trimming: 0 bases; J trimming: 0 bases; junction bases outside the gene matches: 3. The CDR3 DNA is TGTGCCAGCAGCGTAGAAGGGGACAGCTCCTACGAGCAGTACTTC. Amino acids: CASSVEGDSSYEQYF.

The chain combines TRBV10-1 with TRBJ1-6; unclear D gene. This CDR3 spans 13 amino acids. CDR1 WNHNN and CDR2 SYGVQD come from the germline V gene (reference sequence). Trimming removed 5 bases at V and 8 bases at J, with 10 bases between. DNA of the CDR3: TGCGCCAGCAGTACAACTTCTGATTCACCCCTCCACTTT. Translation gives CASSTTSDSPLHF.

V is TRBV27 and J is TRBJ2-7; weak D call: TRBD2 (6 bases). This CDR3 has 18 amino acids. V was pared by 0 bases and J by 3 bases, with 21 bases between. Germline CDR1 MNHEY, CDR2 SMNVEV (reference sequence). CDR3 sequence: CASSLSSGVGRLNYEQYF. CDR3 sequence (DNA): TGTGCCAGCAGTTTATCGTCGGGGGTGGGGAGGCTCAACTACGAGCAGTACTTC.